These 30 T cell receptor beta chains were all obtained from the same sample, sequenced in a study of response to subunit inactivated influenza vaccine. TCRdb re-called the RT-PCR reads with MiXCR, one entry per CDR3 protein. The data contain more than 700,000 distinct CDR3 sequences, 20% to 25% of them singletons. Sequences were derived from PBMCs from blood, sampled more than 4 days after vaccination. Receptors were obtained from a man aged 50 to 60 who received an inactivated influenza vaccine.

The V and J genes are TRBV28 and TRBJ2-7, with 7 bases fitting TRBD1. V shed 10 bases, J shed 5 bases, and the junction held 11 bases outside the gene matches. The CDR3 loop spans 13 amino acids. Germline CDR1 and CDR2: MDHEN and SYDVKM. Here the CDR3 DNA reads TGTGCCACAGGTTCAGGGGGAGTAAACGAGCAGTACTTC. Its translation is CATGSGGVNEQYF.

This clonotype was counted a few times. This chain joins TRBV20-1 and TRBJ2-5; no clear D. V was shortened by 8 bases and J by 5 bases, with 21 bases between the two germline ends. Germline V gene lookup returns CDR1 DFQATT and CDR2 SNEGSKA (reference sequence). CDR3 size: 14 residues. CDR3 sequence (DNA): TGCAGTACCCAGACCCTCTTGCTGTCGGAGACCCAGTACTTC. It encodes CSTQTLLLSETQYF.

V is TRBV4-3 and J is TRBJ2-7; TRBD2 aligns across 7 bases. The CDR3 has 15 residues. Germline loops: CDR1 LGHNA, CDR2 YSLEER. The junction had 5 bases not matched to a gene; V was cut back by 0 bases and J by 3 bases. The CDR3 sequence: CASSQEKRGRYEQYF. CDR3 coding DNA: TGCGCCAGCAGCCAAGAGAAGCGGGGCCGCTACGAGCAGTACTTC.

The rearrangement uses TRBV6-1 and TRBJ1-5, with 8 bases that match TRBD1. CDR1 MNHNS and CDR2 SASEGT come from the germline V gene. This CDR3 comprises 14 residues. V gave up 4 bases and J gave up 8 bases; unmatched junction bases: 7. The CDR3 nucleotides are TGTGCCAGCAGTGTCGACAGGGGCTGGGAGCCCCAGCATTTT. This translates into CASSVDRGWEPQHF.

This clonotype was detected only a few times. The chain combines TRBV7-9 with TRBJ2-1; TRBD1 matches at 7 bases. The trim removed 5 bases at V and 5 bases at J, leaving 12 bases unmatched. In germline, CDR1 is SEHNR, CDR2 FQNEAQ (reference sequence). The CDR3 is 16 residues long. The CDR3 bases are TGTGCCAGCAGCCCAGGGGGACCCACATACCACAATGAGCAGTTCTTC. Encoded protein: CASSPGGPTYHNEQFF.

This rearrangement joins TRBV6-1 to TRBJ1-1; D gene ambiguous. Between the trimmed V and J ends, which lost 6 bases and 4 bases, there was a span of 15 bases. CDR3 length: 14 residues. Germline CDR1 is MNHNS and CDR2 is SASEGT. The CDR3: CASSLARKGTEAFF. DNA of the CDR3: TGTGCCAGCAGCCTAGCACGCAAGGGCACTGAAGCTTTCTTT.

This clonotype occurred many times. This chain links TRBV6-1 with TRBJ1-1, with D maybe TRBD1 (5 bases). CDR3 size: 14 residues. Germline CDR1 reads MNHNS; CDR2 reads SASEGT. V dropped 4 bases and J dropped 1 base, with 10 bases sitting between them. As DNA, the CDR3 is TGTGCCAGCAGTGTTTACAGGTGGAACACTGAAGCTTTCTTT. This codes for CASSVYRWNTEAFF.

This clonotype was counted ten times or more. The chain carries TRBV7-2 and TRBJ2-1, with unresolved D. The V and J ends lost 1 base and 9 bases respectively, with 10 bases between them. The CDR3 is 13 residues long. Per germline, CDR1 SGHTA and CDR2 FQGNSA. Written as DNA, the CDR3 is TGTGCCAGCAGCTTAGTGGCCCGAATTGAGCAGTTCTTC. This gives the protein CASSLVARIEQFF.

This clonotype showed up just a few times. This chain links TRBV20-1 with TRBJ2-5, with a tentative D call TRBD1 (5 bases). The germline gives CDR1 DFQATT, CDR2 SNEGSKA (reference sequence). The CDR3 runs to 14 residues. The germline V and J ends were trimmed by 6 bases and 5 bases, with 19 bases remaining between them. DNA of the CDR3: TGCAGTGCCTCCGGCCAGGGTTGGCCGGAGACCCAGTACTTC. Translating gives CSASGQGWPETQYF.

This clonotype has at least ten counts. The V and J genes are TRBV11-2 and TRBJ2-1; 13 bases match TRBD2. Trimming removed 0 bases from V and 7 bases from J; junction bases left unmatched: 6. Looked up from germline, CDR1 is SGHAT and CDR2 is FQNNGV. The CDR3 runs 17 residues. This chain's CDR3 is CASSLDPTSGGNNEQFF. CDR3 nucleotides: TGTGCCAGCAGCTTAGATCCGACTAGCGGGGGGAATAATGAGCAGTTCTTC.

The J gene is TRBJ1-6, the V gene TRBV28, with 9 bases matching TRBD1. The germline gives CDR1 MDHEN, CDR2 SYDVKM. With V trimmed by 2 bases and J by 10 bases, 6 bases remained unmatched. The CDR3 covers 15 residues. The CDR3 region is CASSLRDREVSPLHF. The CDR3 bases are TGTGCCAGCAGTTTACGGGACAGGGAGGTCTCACCCCTCCACTTT.

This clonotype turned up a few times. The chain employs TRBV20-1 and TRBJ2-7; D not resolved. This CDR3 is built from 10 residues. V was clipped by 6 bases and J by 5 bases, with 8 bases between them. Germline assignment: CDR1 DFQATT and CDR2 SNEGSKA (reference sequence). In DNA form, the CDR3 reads TGCAGTGCCCTAGACCACGAGCAGTACTTC. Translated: CSALDHEQYF.

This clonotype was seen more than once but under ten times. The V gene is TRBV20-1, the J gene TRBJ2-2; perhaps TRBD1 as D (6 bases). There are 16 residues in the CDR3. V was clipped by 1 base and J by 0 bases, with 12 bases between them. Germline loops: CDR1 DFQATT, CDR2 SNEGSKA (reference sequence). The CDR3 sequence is CSARVGQRANTGELFF. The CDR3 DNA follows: TGCAGTGCTAGAGTTGGACAGCGCGCGAACACCGGGGAGCTGTTTTTT.

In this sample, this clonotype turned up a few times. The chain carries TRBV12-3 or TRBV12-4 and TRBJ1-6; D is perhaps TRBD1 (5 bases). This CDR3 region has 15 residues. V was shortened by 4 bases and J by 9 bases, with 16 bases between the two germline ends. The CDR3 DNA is TGTGCCAGCAGTTCCGGGACGGATCAGAGTTCACCCCTCCACTTT. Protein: CASSSGTDQSSPLHF.

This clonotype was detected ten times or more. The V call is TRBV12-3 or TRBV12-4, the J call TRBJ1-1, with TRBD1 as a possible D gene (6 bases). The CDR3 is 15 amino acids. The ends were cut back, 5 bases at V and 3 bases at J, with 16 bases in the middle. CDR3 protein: CASSAQPGAHTEAFF. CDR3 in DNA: TGTGCCAGCAGTGCCCAGCCAGGGGCTCACACTGAAGCTTTCTTT.

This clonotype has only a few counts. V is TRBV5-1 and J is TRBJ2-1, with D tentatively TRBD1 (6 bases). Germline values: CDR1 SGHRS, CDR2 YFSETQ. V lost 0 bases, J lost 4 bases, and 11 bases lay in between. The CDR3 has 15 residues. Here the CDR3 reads CASSLDGTQYNEQFF. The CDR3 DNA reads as TGCGCCAGCAGCTTGGATGGGACACAATACAATGAGCAGTTCTTC.

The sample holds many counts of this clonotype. CDR3 region: CAIRRQGEGDTEAFF. CDR3 in DNA: TGTGCCATCAGGCGACAGGGAGAAGGGGACACTGAAGCTTTCTTT. V is TRBV10-3 and J is TRBJ1-1, with 7 nucleotides matching TRBD1. In germline, CDR1 is ENHRY, CDR2 SYGVKD. CDR3 length: 15 amino acids. V lost 6 bases, J lost 3 bases, and 10 bases stayed unmatched.

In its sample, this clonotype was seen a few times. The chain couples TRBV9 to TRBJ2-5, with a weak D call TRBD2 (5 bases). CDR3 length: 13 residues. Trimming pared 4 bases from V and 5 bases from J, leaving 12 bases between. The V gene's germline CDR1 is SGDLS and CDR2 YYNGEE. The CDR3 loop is CASSPGGWETQYF. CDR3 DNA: TGTGCCAGCAGCCCGGGCGGGTGGGAGACCCAGTACTTC.

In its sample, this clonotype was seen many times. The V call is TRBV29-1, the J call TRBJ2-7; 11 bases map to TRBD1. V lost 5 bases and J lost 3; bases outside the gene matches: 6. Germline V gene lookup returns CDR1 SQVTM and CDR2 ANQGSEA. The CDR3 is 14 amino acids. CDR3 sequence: CSVPAGTGGYEQYF. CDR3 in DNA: TGCAGCGTTCCCGCCGGGACAGGGGGCTACGAGCAGTACTTC.

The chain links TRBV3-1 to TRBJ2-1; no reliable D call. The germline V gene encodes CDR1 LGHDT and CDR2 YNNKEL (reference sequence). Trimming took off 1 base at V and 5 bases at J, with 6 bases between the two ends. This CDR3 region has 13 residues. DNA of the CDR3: TGTGCCAGCAGCCAAGTCGCTAACAATGAGCAGTTCTTC. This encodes CASSQVANNEQFF.

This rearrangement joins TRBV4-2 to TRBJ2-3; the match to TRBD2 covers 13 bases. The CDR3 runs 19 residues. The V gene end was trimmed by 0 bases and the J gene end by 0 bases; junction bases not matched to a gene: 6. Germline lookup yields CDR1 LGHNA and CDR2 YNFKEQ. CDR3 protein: CASSQEPAGLAGSTDTQYF. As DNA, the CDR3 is TGTGCCAGCAGCCAAGAACCCGCGGGACTAGCGGGGAGCACAGATACGCAGTATTTT.

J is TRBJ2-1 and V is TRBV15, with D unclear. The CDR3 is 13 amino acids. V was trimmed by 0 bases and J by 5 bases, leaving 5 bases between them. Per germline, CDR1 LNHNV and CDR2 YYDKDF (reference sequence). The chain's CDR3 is CATSRDSDNEQFF. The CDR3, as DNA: TGTGCCACCAGCAGAGATTCGGACAATGAGCAGTTCTTC.

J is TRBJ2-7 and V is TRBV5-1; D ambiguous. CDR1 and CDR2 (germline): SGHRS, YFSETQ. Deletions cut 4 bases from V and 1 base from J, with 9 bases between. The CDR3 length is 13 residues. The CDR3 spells CASSRFSSYEQYF. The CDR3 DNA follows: TGCGCCAGCAGCAGGTTCAGTTCCTACGAGCAGTACTTC.

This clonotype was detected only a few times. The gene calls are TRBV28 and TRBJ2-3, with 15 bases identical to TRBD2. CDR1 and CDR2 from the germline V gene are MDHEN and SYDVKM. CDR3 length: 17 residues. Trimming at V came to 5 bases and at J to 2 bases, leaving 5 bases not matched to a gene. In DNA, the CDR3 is TGTGCCAGCAGTCTGGGACTAGCGGGGGGTTTCACAGATACGCAGTATTTT. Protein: CASSLGLAGGFTDTQYF.

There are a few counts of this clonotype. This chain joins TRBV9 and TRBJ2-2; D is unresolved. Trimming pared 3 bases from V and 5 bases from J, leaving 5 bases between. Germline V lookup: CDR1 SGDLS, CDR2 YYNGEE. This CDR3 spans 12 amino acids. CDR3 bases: TGTGCCAGCAGCGGTCTGACCGGGGAGCTGTTTTTT. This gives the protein CASSGLTGELFF.

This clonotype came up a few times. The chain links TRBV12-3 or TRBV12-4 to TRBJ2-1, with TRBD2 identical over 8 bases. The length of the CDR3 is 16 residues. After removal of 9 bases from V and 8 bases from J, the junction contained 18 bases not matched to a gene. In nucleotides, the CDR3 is TGTGCCAGTAAAGCAGGTAGTAGCGGGATATGGGATGAGCAGTTCTTC. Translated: CASKAGSSGIWDEQFF.

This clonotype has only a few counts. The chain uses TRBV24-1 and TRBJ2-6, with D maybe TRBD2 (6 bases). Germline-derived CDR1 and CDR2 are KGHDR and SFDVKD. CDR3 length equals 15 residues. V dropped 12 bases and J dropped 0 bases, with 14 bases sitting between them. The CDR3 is CAPLEGSSGANVLTF. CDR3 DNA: TGTGCCCCGTTGGAGGGAAGCTCTGGGGCCAACGTCCTGACTTTC.

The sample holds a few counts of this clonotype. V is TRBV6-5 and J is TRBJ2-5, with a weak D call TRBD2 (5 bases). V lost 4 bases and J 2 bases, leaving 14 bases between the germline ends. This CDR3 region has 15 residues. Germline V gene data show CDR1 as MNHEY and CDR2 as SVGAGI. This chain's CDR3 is CASSSSRGRQETQYF. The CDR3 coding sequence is TGTGCCAGCAGTTCCTCTCGGGGTAGGCAAGAGACCCAGTACTTC.

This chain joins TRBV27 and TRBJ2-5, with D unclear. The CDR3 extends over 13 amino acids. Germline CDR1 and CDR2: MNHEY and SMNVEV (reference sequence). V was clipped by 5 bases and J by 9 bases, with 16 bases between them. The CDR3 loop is CASSVGYSTAQYF. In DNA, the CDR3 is TGTGCCAGCAGTGTCGGTTACTCGACGGCCCAGTACTTC.

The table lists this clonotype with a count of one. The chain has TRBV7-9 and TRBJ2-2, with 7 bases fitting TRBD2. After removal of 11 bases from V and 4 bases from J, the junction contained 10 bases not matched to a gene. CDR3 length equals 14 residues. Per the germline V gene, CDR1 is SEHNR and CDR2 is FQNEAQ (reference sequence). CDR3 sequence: CAGIRLAVTGELFF. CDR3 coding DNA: TGTGCCGGAATTCGTCTAGCGGTCACCGGGGAGCTGTTTTTT.